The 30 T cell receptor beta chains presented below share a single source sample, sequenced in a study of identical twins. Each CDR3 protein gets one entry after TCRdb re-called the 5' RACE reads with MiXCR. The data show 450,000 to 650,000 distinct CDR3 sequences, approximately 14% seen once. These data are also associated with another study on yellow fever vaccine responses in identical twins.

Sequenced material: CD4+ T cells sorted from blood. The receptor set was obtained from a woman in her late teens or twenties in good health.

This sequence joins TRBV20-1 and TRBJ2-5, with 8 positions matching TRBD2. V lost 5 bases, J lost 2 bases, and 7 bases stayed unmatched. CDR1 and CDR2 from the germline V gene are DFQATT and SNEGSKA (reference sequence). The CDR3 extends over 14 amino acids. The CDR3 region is CSAGVAGKQETQYF. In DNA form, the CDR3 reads TGCAGTGCTGGTGTAGCGGGAAAACAAGAGACCCAGTACTTC.

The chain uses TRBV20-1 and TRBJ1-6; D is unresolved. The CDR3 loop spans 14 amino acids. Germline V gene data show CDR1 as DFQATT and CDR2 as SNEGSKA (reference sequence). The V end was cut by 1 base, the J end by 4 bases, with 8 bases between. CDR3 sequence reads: CSARAAGYNSPLHF. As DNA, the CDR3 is TGCAGTGCTAGAGCGGCAGGTTATAATTCACCCCTCCACTTT.

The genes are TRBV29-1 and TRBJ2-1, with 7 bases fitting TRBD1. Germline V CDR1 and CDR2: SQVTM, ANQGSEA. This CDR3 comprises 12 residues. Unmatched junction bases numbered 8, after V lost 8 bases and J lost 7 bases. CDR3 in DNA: TGCAGCACACGACAGGGTTTTAATGAGCAGTTCTTC. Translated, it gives CSTRQGFNEQFF.

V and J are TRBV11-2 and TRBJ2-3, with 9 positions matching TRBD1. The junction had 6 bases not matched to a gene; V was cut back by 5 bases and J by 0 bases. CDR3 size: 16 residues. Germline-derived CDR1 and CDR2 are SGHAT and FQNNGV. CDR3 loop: CASSPRDRDSTDTQYF. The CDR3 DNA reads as TGTGCCAGCAGCCCACGGGACAGGGACAGCACAGATACGCAGTATTTT.

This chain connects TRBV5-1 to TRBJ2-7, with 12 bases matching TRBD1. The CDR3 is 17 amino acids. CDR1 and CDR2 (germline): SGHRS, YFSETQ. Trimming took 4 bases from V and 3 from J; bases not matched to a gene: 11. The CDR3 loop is CASSTGQGAPLDYEQYF. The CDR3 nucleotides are TGCGCCAGCAGCACGGGACAGGGGGCCCCGTTGGACTACGAGCAGTACTTC. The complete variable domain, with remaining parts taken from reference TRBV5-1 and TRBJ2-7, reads KAGVTQTPRYLIKTRGQQVTLSCSPISGHRSVSWYQQTPGQGLQFLFEYFSETQRNKGNFPGRFSGRQFSNSRSEMNVSTLELGDSALYLCASSTGQGAPLDYEQYFGPGTRLTVT.

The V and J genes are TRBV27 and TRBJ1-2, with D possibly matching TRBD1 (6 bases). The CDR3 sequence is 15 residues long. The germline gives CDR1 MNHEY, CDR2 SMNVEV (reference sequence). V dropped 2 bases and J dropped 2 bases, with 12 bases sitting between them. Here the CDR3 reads CASSLAPTGNYGYTF. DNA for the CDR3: TGTGCCAGCAGTTTAGCACCCACAGGGAACTATGGCTACACCTTC.

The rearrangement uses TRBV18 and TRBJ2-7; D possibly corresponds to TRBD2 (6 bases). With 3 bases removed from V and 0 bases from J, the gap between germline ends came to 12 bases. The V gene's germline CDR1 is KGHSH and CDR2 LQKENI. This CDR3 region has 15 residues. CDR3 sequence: CASSPGLQASYEQYV. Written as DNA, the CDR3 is TGTGCCAGCTCACCGGGACTGCAGGCCTCCTACGAGCAGTACGTC.

CDR3 protein: CASSTLEDRATGELFF. The CDR3 DNA reads as TGTGCCAGCAGCACGTTGGAGGACAGGGCAACCGGGGAGCTGTTTTTT. V gene TRBV5-6 combines with J gene TRBJ2-2, with 8 bases identical to TRBD1. V trimming: 4 bases; J trimming: 5 bases; junction bases outside the gene matches: 10. Germline V gene lookup returns CDR1 SGHDT and CDR2 YYEEEE. This CDR3 has 16 amino acids.

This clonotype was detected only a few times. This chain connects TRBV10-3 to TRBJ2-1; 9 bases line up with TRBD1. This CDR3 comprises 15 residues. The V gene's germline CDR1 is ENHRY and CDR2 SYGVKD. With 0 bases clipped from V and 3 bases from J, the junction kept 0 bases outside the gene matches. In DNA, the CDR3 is TGTGCCATCAGTGAGTCGACAGGGGGCTACAATGAGCAGTTCTTC. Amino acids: CAISESTGGYNEQFF.

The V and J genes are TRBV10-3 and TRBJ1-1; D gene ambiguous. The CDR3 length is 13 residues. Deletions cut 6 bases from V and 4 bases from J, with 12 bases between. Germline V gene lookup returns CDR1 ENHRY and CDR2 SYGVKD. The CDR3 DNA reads TGTGCCATCAGAGATCGCCAGAGCACTGAAGCTTTCTTT. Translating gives CAIRDRQSTEAFF.

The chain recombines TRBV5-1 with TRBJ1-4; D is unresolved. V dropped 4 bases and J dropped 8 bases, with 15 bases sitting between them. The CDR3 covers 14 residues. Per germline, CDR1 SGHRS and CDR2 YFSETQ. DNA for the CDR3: TGCGCCAGCAGCCCCACCCGACAAAGGGAAAAACTGTTTTTT. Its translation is CASSPTRQREKLFF.

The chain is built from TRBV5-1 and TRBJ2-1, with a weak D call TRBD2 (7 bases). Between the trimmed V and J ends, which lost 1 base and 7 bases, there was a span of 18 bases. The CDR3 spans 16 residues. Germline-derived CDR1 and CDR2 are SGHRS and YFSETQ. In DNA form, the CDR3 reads TGCGCCAGCAGCTTGATGCGGGGGCCGCTTAATAATGAGCAGTTCTTC. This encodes CASSLMRGPLNNEQFF. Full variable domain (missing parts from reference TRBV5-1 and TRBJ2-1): KAGVTQTPRYLIKTRGQQVTLSCSPISGHRSVSWYQQTPGQGLQFLFEYFSETQRNKGNFPGRFSGRQFSNSRSEMNVSTLELGDSALYLCASSLMRGPLNNEQFFGPGTRLTVL.

In DNA form, the CDR3 reads TGTGCCAGCTCACTTAGGACAGGAACGACGAGCCAGATGACCACAGATACGCAGTATTTT. This sequence encodes CASSLRTGTTSQMTTDTQYF. The chain has TRBV18 and TRBJ2-3; 7 bases match TRBD1. This CDR3 has 20 amino acids. V gave up 4 bases and J gave up 2 bases; unmatched junction bases: 21. The germline gives CDR1 KGHSH, CDR2 LQKENI.

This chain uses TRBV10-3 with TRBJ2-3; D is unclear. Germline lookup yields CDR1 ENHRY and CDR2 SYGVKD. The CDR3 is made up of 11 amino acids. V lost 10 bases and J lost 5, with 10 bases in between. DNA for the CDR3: TGTGCCACCGGTTGGGGAGATACGCAGTATTTT. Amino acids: CATGWGDTQYF.

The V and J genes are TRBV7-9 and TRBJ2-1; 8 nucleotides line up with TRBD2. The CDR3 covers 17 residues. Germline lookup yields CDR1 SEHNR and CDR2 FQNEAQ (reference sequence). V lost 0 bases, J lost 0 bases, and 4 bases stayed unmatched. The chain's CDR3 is CASSLARGVSSYNEQFF. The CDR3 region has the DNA TGTGCCAGCAGCTTAGCGCGGGGGGTCAGCTCCTACAATGAGCAGTTCTTC. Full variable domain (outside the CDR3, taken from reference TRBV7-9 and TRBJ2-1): DTGVSQNPRHKITKRGQNVTFRCDPISEHNRLYWYRQTLGQGPEFLTYFQNEAQLEKSRLLSDRFSAERPKGSFSTLEIQRTEQGDSAMYLCASSLARGVSSYNEQFFGPGTRLTVL.

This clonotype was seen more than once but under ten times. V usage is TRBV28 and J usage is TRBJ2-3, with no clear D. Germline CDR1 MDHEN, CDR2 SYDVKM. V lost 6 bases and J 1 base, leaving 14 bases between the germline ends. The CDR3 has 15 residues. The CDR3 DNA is TGTGCCAGCAGAACTGGCCCAAGAGGCACAGATACGCAGTATTTT. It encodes CASRTGPRGTDTQYF.

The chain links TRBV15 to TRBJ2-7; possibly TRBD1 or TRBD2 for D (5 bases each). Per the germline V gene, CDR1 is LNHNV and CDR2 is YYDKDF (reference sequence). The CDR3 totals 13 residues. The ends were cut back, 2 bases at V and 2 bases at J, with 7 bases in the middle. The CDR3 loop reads CATSRRDPYEQYV. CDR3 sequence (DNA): TGTGCCACCAGCAGACGGGACCCCTACGAGCAGTACGTC.

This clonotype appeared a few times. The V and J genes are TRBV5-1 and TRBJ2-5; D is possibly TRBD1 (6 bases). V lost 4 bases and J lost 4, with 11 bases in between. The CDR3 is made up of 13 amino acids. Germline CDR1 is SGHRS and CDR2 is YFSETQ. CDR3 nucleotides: TGCGCCAGCAGCGGGGGACAACGAGAGACCCAGTACTTC. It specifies CASSGGQRETQYF. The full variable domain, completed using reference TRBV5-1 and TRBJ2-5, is KAGVTQTPRYLIKTRGQQVTLSCSPISGHRSVSWYQQTPGQGLQFLFEYFSETQRNKGNFPGRFSGRQFSNSRSEMNVSTLELGDSALYLCASSGGQRETQYFGPGTRLLVL.

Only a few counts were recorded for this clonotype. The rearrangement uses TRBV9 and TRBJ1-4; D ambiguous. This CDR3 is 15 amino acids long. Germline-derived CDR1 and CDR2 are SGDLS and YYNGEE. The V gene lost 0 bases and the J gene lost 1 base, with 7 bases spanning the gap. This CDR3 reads CASSVDGRTNEKLFF. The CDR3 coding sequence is TGTGCCAGCAGCGTAGATGGGAGAACTAATGAAAAACTGTTTTTT.

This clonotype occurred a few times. The CDR3 coding sequence is TGTGCCAGCTCACCATTTCGGGGGCAGAACACCGGGGAGCTGTTTTTT. It yields the protein CASSPFRGQNTGELFF. J is TRBJ2-2 and V is TRBV18; D may be TRBD1 or TRBD2 (6 bases each). The germline V gene encodes CDR1 KGHSH and CDR2 LQKENI. The CDR3 is 16 residues long. Trimming took off 2 bases at V and 1 base at J, with 11 bases between the two ends.

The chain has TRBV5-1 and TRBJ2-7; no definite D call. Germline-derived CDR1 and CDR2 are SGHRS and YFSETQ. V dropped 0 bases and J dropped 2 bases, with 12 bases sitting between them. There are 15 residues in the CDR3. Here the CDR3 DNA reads TGCGCCAGCAGCTTGGTTCCGGGCCAAGCCTACGAGCAGTACTTC. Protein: CASSLVPGQAYEQYF.

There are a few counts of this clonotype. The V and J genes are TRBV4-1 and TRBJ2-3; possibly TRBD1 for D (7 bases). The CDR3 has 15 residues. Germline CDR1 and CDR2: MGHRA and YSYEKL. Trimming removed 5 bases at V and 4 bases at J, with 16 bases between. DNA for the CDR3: TGCGCCAGCAGCTGGGAGACAGGGAGGCCAGATACGCAGTATTTT. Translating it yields CASSWETGRPDTQYF.

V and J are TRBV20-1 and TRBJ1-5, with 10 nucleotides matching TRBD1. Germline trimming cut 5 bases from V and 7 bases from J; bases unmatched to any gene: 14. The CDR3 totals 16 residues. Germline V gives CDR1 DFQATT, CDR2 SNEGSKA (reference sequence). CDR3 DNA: TGCAGTGCTGGGATTCCCGGGACAGGGGCTCGGCAGCCCCAGCATTTT. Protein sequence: CSAGIPGTGARQPQHF.

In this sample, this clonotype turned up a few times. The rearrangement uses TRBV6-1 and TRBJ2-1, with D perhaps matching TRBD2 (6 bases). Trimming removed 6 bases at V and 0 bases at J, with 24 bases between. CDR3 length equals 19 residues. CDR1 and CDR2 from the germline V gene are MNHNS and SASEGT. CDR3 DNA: TGTGCCAGCAGGAGGCGCCTAGCGCTTTACTCGAGCTCCTACAATGAGCAGTTCTTC. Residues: CASRRRLALYSSSYNEQFF.

CDR3 bases: TGCGCCAGCAGCCCGGGACAGGGGGCAGGATCACCCCTCCACTTT. It encodes CASSPGQGAGSPLHF. V gene TRBV5-1 combines with J gene TRBJ1-6, with 12 positions matching TRBD1. Germline V gene sequence: CDR1 SGHRS, CDR2 YFSETQ. V lost 4 bases and J lost 10; bases outside the gene matches: 6. CDR3 length equals 15 residues.

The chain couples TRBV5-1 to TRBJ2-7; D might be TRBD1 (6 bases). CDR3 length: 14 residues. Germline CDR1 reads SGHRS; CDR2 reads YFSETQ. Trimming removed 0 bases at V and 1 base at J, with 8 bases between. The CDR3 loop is CASSLEGGSYEQYV. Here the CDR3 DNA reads TGCGCCAGCAGCTTGGAAGGGGGTTCCTACGAGCAGTACGTC.

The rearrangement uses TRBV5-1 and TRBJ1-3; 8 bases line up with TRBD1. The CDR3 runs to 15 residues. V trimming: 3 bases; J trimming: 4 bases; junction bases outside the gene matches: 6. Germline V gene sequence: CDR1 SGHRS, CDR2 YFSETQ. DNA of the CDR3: TGCGCCAGCAGCTCTTCAACAGGGGGAGGAAACACCATATATTTT. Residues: CASSSSTGGGNTIYF.

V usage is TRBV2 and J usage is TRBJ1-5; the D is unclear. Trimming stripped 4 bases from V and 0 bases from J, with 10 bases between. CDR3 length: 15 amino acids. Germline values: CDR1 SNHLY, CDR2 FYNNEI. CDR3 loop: CASSGNNYSNQPQHF. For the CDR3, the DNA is TGTGCCAGCAGTGGGAACAATTATAGCAATCAGCCCCAGCATTTT.

CDR3 amino acids: CASSPHVGIYNEQFF. In DNA form, the CDR3 reads TGTGCCAGCAGCCCCCACGTGGGGATCTACAATGAGCAGTTCTTC. The chain recombines TRBV11-2 with TRBJ2-1; D call uncertain. V was shortened by 5 bases and J by 3 bases, with 14 bases between the two germline ends. This CDR3 comprises 15 residues. CDR1 is SGHAT and CDR2 is FQNNGV in the germline V gene.

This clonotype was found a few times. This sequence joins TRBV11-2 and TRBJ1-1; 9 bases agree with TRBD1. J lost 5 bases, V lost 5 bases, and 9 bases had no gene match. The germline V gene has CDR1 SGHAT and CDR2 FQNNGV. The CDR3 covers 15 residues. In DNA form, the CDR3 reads TGTGCCAGCAGCAACCCCTACAGGGGGCGGACTGAAGCTTTCTTT. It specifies CASSNPYRGRTEAFF. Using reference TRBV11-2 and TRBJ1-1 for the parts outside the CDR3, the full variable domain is EAGVAQSPRYKIIEKRQSVAFWCNPISGHATLYWYQQILGQGPKLLIQFQNNGVVDDSQLPKDRFSAERLKGVDSTLKIQPAKLEDSAVYLCASSNPYRGRTEAFFGQGTRLTVV.